The 17 T cell receptor beta chains below were found in one sample sequenced in a study of Ad26.COV2.S vaccination and SARS-CoV-2 variants. The table came from immunoSEQ multiplex PCR; TCRdb's copy has only in-frame clones and leaves some out. The data show about 350,000 clones, about 90% seen once. The input for sequencing was peripheral blood, taken after recovery from COVID-19. These receptors were collected from a human donor who had recovered from COVID-19.

This clone was found a few times. The rearrangement links TRBV6-6 to TRBJ1-2; D is ambiguous. The V gene's germline CDR1 is MNHNY and CDR2 SVGAGI (reference sequence). The CDR3 covers 12 residues. The V and J ends lost 8 bases and 8 bases respectively, with 15 bases between them. The DNA of the CDR3 is TGTGCCAGCCGCCTTCGGGCGCGAGGCTACACCTTC. Its protein product is CASRLRARGYTF.

This chain links TRBV27 with TRBJ1-1; the D gene is possibly TRBD1 (5 bases). The germline V and J ends were trimmed by 3 bases and 6 bases, with 11 bases remaining between them. The CDR3 sequence is 13 residues long. CDR1 MNHEY and CDR2 SMNVEV come from the germline V gene (reference sequence). CDR3 nucleotides: TGTGCCAGCAGTTTGGGGGGTAACGCTGAAGCTTTCTTT. This codes for CASSLGGNAEAFF.

The chain joins TRBV13 to TRBJ2-3; perhaps TRBD2 as D (7 bases). This CDR3 is built from 12 residues. The germline CDR1 and CDR2 sequences are PRHDT and FYEKMQ (reference sequence). CDR3: CAGGGRGDTQYF. The CDR3 bases are TGTGCAGGGGGGGGGCGCGGAGATACGCAGTATTTT.

V gene TRBV3-1 (or the pseudogene TRBV3-2) combines with J gene TRBJ2-3; D unclear. Trimming took 1 base from V and 4 from J, leaving 6 bases between them. The CDR3 sequence is 13 residues long. The germline gives CDR1 LGHDT, CDR2 YNNKEL (reference sequence). In DNA form, the CDR3 reads TGTGCCAGCAGCCAAGTTCGTCCAGATACGCAGTATTTT. Residues: CASSQVRPDTQYF.

The rearrangement joins TRBV9 to TRBJ1-1; TRBD1 is a possible D gene (5 bases). Trimming shortened V by 3 bases and J by 2 bases, and 11 bases separated the two germline ends. The CDR3 loop spans 14 amino acids. CDR1 and CDR2 from the germline V gene are SGDLS and YYNGEE. The CDR3 DNA reads as TGTGCCAGCAGCGGTGGGGGTAGAAACACTGAAGCTTTCTTT. Amino acids: CASSGGGRNTEAFF. The full variable domain, with the rest looked up from reference TRBV9 and TRBJ1-1, is DSGVTQTPKHLITATGQRVTLRCSPRSGDLSVYWYQQSLDQGLQFLIQYYNGEERAKGNILERFSAQQFPDLHSELNLSSLELGDSALYFCASSGGGRNTEAFFGQGTRLTVV.

The V and J genes are TRBV5-5 and TRBJ2-1; the match to TRBD1 covers 10 bases. This CDR3 contains 15 residues. The germline V gene has CDR1 SGHKS and CDR2 YYEKEE (reference sequence). V lost 2 bases to trimming and J lost 7 bases; unmatched junction nucleotides: 6. Written as DNA, the CDR3 is TGTGCCAGCAGCTTCGACAGGGGGCTGGGTAATGAGCAGTTCTTC. Translation gives CASSFDRGLGNEQFF.

This sequence joins TRBV6-5 and TRBJ1-1, with no clear D. The V and J ends lost 0 bases and 1 base respectively, with 6 bases between them. Germline CDR1 and CDR2: MNHEY and SVGAGI. The CDR3 is 14 amino acids. DNA for the CDR3: TGTGCCAGCAGTTACTCTATGAGGAACACTGAAGCTTTCTTT. Its translation: CASSYSMRNTEAFF.

The V gene is TRBV5-1, the J gene TRBJ2-5, with D tentatively TRBD2 (5 bases). The length of the CDR3 is 15 residues. The V end was cut by 3 bases, the J end by 4 bases, with 16 bases between. Germline values: CDR1 SGHRS, CDR2 YFSETQ. Here the CDR3 reads CASSSEGQRTETQYF. The CDR3 DNA is TGCGCCAGCAGCTCGGAAGGGCAGCGGACAGAGACCCAGTACTTC.

This chain links TRBV29-1 with TRBJ1-2; 7 bases match TRBD1. The CDR3 has 13 amino acids. CDR1 is SQVTM and CDR2 is ANQGSEA in the germline V gene. V dropped 6 bases and J dropped 2; count of bases not matched to a gene: 6. CDR3 nucleotide sequence: TGCAGCGTCCCCGGGACAGCCAACTATGGCTACACCTTC. Amino acids: CSVPGTANYGYTF.

The chain combines TRBV7-9 with TRBJ1-1, with 7 bases lining up with TRBD1. Trimming cost V 2 bases and J 3 bases; bases outside gene matches: 15. The CDR3 is 18 amino acids. Germline CDR1 reads SEHNR; CDR2 reads FQNEAQ (reference sequence). CDR3 sequence reads: CASSLSEVTGPPDTEAFF. In DNA form, the CDR3 reads TGTGCCAGCAGCTTATCCGAAGTGACAGGGCCGCCGGACACTGAAGCTTTCTTT.

The chain joins TRBV5-6 to TRBJ1-2, with TRBD1 matching over 8 bases. CDR3 length: 13 residues. In germline, CDR1 is SGHDT, CDR2 YYEEEE. V lost 4 bases, J lost 6 bases, and 5 bases stayed unmatched. The CDR3 sequence: CASSRTGLDGYTF. The DNA for the CDR3 is TGTGCCAGCAGCCGGACAGGGTTAGATGGCTACACCTTC.

The V and J genes are TRBV19 and TRBJ2-1; no clear D gene. Germline values: CDR1 LNHDA, CDR2 SQIVND (reference sequence). There are 13 residues in the CDR3. Trimming pared 8 bases from V and 2 bases from J, leaving 10 bases between. CDR3 residues: CASQDLPYNEQFF. Here the CDR3 DNA reads TGTGCCAGTCAAGACCTCCCCTACAATGAGCAGTTCTTC.

This clone was seen a few times. The V gene is TRBV2, the J gene TRBJ1-2; TRBD1 aligns across 7 bases. The CDR3 contains 12 residues. Trimming cost V 6 bases and J 4 bases; bases outside gene matches: 2. Germline V CDR1 and CDR2: SNHLY, FYNNEI. CDR3 bases: TGTGCCAGCAGAGGGACAGTCTATGGCTACACCTTC. This translates into CASRGTVYGYTF.

The V gene is TRBV5-6, the J gene TRBJ1-2; a possible D gene is TRBD1 (5 bases). The CDR3 spans 15 residues. Trimming removed 4 bases from V and 0 bases from J, with 13 bases in between. Germline CDR1 SGHDT, CDR2 YYEEEE. In DNA form, the CDR3 reads TGTGCCAGCAGCGCGGCAGGGAGCACTAACTATGGCTACACCTTC. This codes for CASSAAGSTNYGYTF.

A note on this clone: Other DNA sequences in the sample encode the same CDR3. The V and J genes are TRBV6-5 and TRBJ1-1; no reliable D call. Trimming took 2 bases from V and 0 from J, leaving 7 bases between them. Germline CDR1 is MNHEY and CDR2 is SVGAGI. The CDR3 runs to 14 residues. The CDR3 coding sequence is TGTGCCAGCAGTTACGGGCGGATGAACACTGAAGCTTTCTTT. Translating gives CASSYGRMNTEAFF.

Turning to this clone: This same CDR3 is encoded by further DNA sequences in the sample. This rearrangement joins TRBV24-1 to TRBJ2-3; unclear D gene. Germline CDR1 and CDR2: KGHDR and SFDVKD. The CDR3 is 13 amino acids. V lost 3 bases, J lost 0 bases, and 3 bases lay in between. CDR3 sequence reads: CATSDPSTDTQYF. CDR3 bases: TGTGCCACCAGTGATCCCAGCACAGATACGCAGTATTTT.

This chain uses TRBV5-6 with TRBJ1-1, with D unresolved. The CDR3 is 14 residues long. Trimming took 2 bases from V and 0 from J, leaving 8 bases between them. CDR1 and CDR2 (germline): SGHDT, YYEEEE. The CDR3 DNA reads TGTGCCAGCAGCTTTCGGGTGGTGAACACTGAAGCTTTCTTT. It is translated as CASSFRVVNTEAFF.